Presented here are 15 T cell receptor beta chains from one specimen sequenced in a study of beta chain features in type 1 diabetes. General study findings and limits: Among all four CD4+ subsets, Type 1 diabetes patients had TCRB CDR3s that were moderately but significantly shorter.

No antigen is known for these receptors. Expressed TCRB transcripts were sequenced after all isolated RNA was converted to cDNA. Clones were read by immunoSEQ multiplex PCR, and TCRdb kept only the in-frame ones, dropping some. The data contain about 360,000 clones, around 12% of them singletons. Sequencing was performed on naive CD4+ T cells from blood. These receptors were taken from a woman aged 18-29 years with type 1 diabetes.

This chain connects TRBV6-1 to TRBJ2-7, with a possible D match to TRBD2 (5 bases). The germline V and J ends were trimmed by 1 base and 6 bases, with 13 bases remaining between them. This CDR3 has 14 residues. Germline V gene sequence: CDR1 MNHNS, CDR2 SASEGT. CDR3 DNA: TGTGCCAGCAGTGAAGACCCAGGACTTCCCGAGCAGTACTTC. Protein product: CASSEDPGLPEQYF.

In this sample, this clone turned up a few times. In DNA form, the CDR3 reads TGTGCCAGCAGTTCTAAATTAGCCAAAAACATTCAGTACTTC. Its protein product is CASSSKLAKNIQYF. The chain carries TRBV6-6 and TRBJ2-4; D remains unclear. The CDR3 has 14 residues. The germline V and J ends were trimmed by 4 bases and 0 bases, with 7 bases remaining between them. Per the germline V gene, CDR1 is MNHNY and CDR2 is SVGAGI (reference sequence).

The chain is built from TRBV6-5 and TRBJ2-7, with TRBD2 matching over 12 bases. With 7 bases clipped from V and 7 bases from J, the junction kept 5 bases outside the gene matches. The CDR3 has 13 residues. Germline-derived CDR1 and CDR2 are MNHEY and SVGAGI. CDR3 amino acids: CASKTSGSGEQYF. The CDR3 DNA follows: TGTGCCAGCAAGACTAGCGGGAGTGGGGAGCAGTACTTC.

This clone was observed a handful of times. This chain connects TRBV28 to TRBJ2-3; TRBD1 is a possible D gene (5 bases). This CDR3 has 15 residues. Germline CDR1 reads MDHEN; CDR2 reads SYDVKM. V gave up 7 bases and J gave up 0 bases, with 14 bases separating them. The CDR3 sequence: CASNSGQRSTDTQYF. The DNA of the CDR3 is TGTGCCAGCAACAGTGGACAACGTAGCACAGATACGCAGTATTTT.

J is TRBJ1-2 and V is TRBV7-3, with D hard to call. Germline CDR1 reads SGHTA; CDR2 reads FQGTGA. The CDR3 runs 13 residues. Trimming shortened V by 3 bases and J by 1 base, and 6 bases separated the two germline ends. CDR3 sequence (DNA): TGTGCCAGCAGCTTGACAAATAACTATGGCTACACCTTC. This gives the protein CASSLTNNYGYTF.

The chain carries TRBV28 and TRBJ2-5; 10 positions match TRBD2. CDR1 and CDR2 (germline): MDHEN, SYDVKM. With V trimmed by 6 bases and J by 1 base, 14 bases remained unmatched. The CDR3 length is 18 residues. The CDR3 DNA follows: TGTGCCAGCAGCCTTTTTCCTAGCGGGAGCGGCCCCCAAGAGACCCAGTACTTC. This gives the protein CASSLFPSGSGPQETQYF.

The chain links TRBV2 to TRBJ2-3; 8 positions agree with TRBD2. V shed 7 bases, J shed 5 bases, and the junction held 5 bases outside the gene matches. The CDR3 contains 13 residues. Germline CDR1 reads SNHLY; CDR2 reads FYNNEI. The CDR3 DNA reads as TGTGCCAGCACCGGGGGGGCACAAGATACGCAGTATTTT. Translated: CASTGGAQDTQYF.

The gene calls are TRBV7-8 and TRBJ2-3; 8 bases match TRBD2. There are 17 residues in the CDR3. V lost 6 bases to trimming and J lost 0 bases; unmatched junction nucleotides: 11. The germline V gene encodes CDR1 SGHVS and CDR2 FQNEAQ. This CDR3 is CASRPGGAPASTDTQYF. In nucleotides, the CDR3 is TGTGCCAGCAGACCCGGGGGGGCTCCTGCTAGCACAGATACGCAGTATTTT.

V is TRBV4-3 and J is TRBJ2-1; D not certain. The V end was cut by 1 base, the J end by 0 bases, with 19 bases between. Germline V CDR1 and CDR2: LGHNA, YSLEER. The CDR3 covers 19 residues. CDR3 DNA: TGCGCCAGCAGCCAAGCCGAAACCCCAGGTGGAAGCTCCTACAATGAGCAGTTCTTC. Translating gives CASSQAETPGGSSYNEQFF.

This clone occurred a few times. The CDR3 here is CASSLDWRNEQYF. Written as DNA, the CDR3 is TGTGCCAGCAGCTTAGACTGGCGGAACGAGCAGTACTTC. The chain is built from TRBV5-4 and TRBJ2-7; D remains ambiguous. With 2 bases removed from V and 5 bases from J, the gap between germline ends came to 11 bases. The germline V gene has CDR1 SGHNT and CDR2 YYREEE (reference sequence). The CDR3 has 13 residues. The full variable domain, with the rest looked up from reference TRBV5-4 and TRBJ2-7, is ETGVTQSPTHLIKTRGQQVTLRCSSQSGHNTVSWYQQALGQGPQFIFQYYREEENGRGNFPPRFSGLQFPNYSSELNVNALELDDSALYLCASSLDWRNEQYFGPGTRLTVT.

This clone was picked up a small number of times. The chain recombines TRBV29-1 with TRBJ1-4, with 9 nucleotides matching TRBD1. The CDR3 is 13 amino acids. The trim removed 6 bases at V and 8 bases at J, leaving 7 bases unmatched. Germline V gives CDR1 SQVTM, CDR2 ANQGSEA. The CDR3 sequence is CSVGDRASEKLFF. CDR3 nucleotides: TGCAGCGTCGGGGACAGGGCAAGCGAAAAACTGTTTTTT.

The rearrangement links TRBV5-1 to TRBJ2-1; 10 nucleotides line up with TRBD1. The CDR3 has 15 amino acids. The trim removed 4 bases at V and 6 bases at J, leaving 7 bases unmatched. Germline CDR1 SGHRS, CDR2 YFSETQ. The CDR3 bases are TGCGCCAGCAGCGTCCGGGACAGGGGCGGCAATGAGCAGTTCTTC. Translated: CASSVRDRGGNEQFF.

This chain links TRBV9 with TRBJ2-2; 9 bases are a match to TRBD1. The CDR3 length is 15 residues. V shed 4 bases, J shed 1 base, and the junction held 2 bases outside the gene matches. Germline CDR1 reads SGDLS; CDR2 reads YYNGEE. CDR3 region: CASSSGQGNTGELFF. The DNA of the CDR3 is TGTGCCAGCAGCTCGGGACAGGGGAACACCGGGGAGCTGTTTTTT.

The chain uses TRBV28 and TRBJ2-6; no firm D call. The V end was cut by 6 bases, the J end by 0 bases, with 3 bases between. CDR3 length: 13 residues. In germline, CDR1 is MDHEN, CDR2 SYDVKM. CDR3 loop: CASRRSGANVLTF. CDR3 DNA sequence: TGTGCCAGCAGGCGCTCTGGGGCCAACGTCCTGACTTTC.

The genes are TRBV11-3 and TRBJ1-2, with a weak D call TRBD1 (6 bases). This CDR3 region has 14 residues. V lost 5 bases to trimming and J lost 3 bases, with 13 bases between them. In germline, CDR1 is SGHNT, CDR2 YENEEA. The chain's CDR3 is CASSSSGVHYGYTF. The CDR3 coding sequence is TGTGCCAGCAGCAGTTCAGGGGTTCACTATGGCTACACCTTC.